The 29 T cell receptor beta chains listed next were all sequenced from one sample in a study of blood T cell repertoires in COVID-19. Repertoires were generated with immunoSEQ multiplex PCR, while TCRdb's copy carries only in-frame clones and drops some. The sample carries 200,000 to 250,000 clones, around 88% recorded once. Sequenced material: peripheral blood. Source of these receptors: a young man with active or convalescent COVID-19.

Here the CDR3 DNA reads TGTGCCAGCAGTGCCGACCGGGACACTTACAATGAGCAGTTCTTC. Residues: CASSADRDTYNEQFF. This chain joins TRBV25-1 and TRBJ2-1; TRBD1 is a possible D gene (6 bases). Germline lookup yields CDR1 MGHDK and CDR2 SYGVNS. Deletions cut 4 bases from V and 4 bases from J, with 14 bases between. CDR3 length: 15 amino acids.

The chain's CDR3 is CASSRDSRNSPLHF. As DNA, the CDR3 is TGTGCCAGCAGCAGGGACAGCCGGAATTCACCCCTCCACTTT. The chain has TRBV2 and TRBJ1-6; the match to TRBD1 covers 7 bases. The CDR3 extends over 14 amino acids. With 6 bases clipped from V and 7 bases from J, the junction kept 6 bases outside the gene matches. The germline V gene encodes CDR1 SNHLY and CDR2 FYNNEI.

This chain uses TRBV5-8 with TRBJ2-3, with D tentatively TRBD1 (6 bases). V was shortened by 3 bases and J by 4 bases, with 15 bases between the two germline ends. CDR3 length: 15 residues. CDR1 is SGHTS and CDR2 is YDEGEE in the germline V gene. The CDR3 loop reads CASSWSGDWADTQYF. For the CDR3, the DNA is TGTGCCAGCAGCTGGTCAGGGGATTGGGCAGATACGCAGTATTTT.

The chain employs TRBV11-2 and TRBJ1-1; 10 nucleotides match TRBD1. This CDR3 region has 15 residues. The junction had 11 bases not matched to a gene; V was cut back by 2 bases and J by 11 bases. Germline CDR1 SGHAT, CDR2 FQNNGV. The CDR3 DNA follows: TGTGCCAGCAGCTTAATACGGACAGGGGGTCCGCACGCTTTCTTT. This codes for CASSLIRTGGPHAFF.

This clone was seen only once. This chain joins TRBV19 and TRBJ1-1, with D perhaps TRBD1 (6 bases). The ends were cut back, 4 bases at V and 2 bases at J, with 14 bases in the middle. Germline V gives CDR1 LNHDA, CDR2 SQIVND (reference sequence). There are 15 residues in the CDR3. The CDR3 sequence: CASSSSGQSNTEAFF. The CDR3 DNA sequence: TGTGCCAGTAGTAGCTCCGGACAGAGCAACACTGAAGCTTTCTTT.

The chain has TRBV6-2 or TRBV6-3 and TRBJ1-1; perhaps TRBD1 as D (6 bases). The CDR3 extends over 15 amino acids. In germline, CDR1 is MNHEY, CDR2 SVGEGT. The V and J ends lost 2 bases and 0 bases respectively, with 10 bases between them. CDR3 coding DNA: TGTGCCAGCAGTTACGGACAGAGATTGAACACTGAAGCTTTCTTT. Translation gives CASSYGQRLNTEAFF.

This chain links TRBV14 with TRBJ1-3; D is undetermined. The CDR3 consists of 12 residues. CDR1 and CDR2 from the germline V gene are SGHDN and FVKESK. Deletions cut 0 bases from V and 13 bases from J, with 10 bases between. The CDR3 here is CASSQDQTRIYF. CDR3 coding DNA: TGTGCCAGCAGCCAAGATCAGACAAGGATATATTTT.

The chain combines TRBV7-2 with TRBJ2-7; 8 bases are shared with TRBD2. Germline loops: CDR1 SGHTA, CDR2 FQGNSA. The CDR3 has 16 amino acids. V trimming: 5 bases; J trimming: 2 bases; junction bases outside the gene matches: 11. The CDR3 loop reads CASSRPPGGLTYEQYF. The CDR3 DNA reads TGTGCCAGCAGCCGTCCCCCGGGGGGGCTCACCTACGAGCAGTACTTC.

The chain employs TRBV19 and TRBJ1-1; D is perhaps TRBD1 (5 bases). Germline V CDR1 and CDR2: LNHDA, SQIVND (reference sequence). This CDR3 is 16 amino acids long. With 3 bases removed from V and 4 bases from J, the gap between germline ends came to 18 bases. The CDR3 DNA follows: TGTGCCAGTAGTATGGAACCGGGACTGGGGAGCACTGAAGCTTTCTTT. This codes for CASSMEPGLGSTEAFF.

The chain joins TRBV3-1 (or the pseudogene TRBV3-2) to TRBJ2-7, with D unresolved. Germline V gene lookup returns CDR1 LGHDT and CDR2 YNNKEL (reference sequence). With 0 bases removed from V and 3 bases from J, the gap between germline ends came to 6 bases. The CDR3 runs to 13 residues. CDR3 loop: CASSQENSYEQYF. The CDR3 DNA reads as TGTGCCAGCAGCCAAGAGAACAGCTACGAGCAGTACTTC.

V is TRBV9 and J is TRBJ2-4, with D unresolved. Germline CDR1 is SGDLS and CDR2 is YYNGEE. The CDR3 consists of 16 residues. The V end lost 1 base, the J end lost 3 bases, and 14 bases lay between the germline ends. DNA of the CDR3: TGTGCCAGCAGCGTATCCTCATTAACGAGCAAAAACATTCAGTACTTC. It codes for CASSVSSLTSKNIQYF.

V gene TRBV28 combines with J gene TRBJ1-4; 7 nucleotides match TRBD1. The V gene's germline CDR1 is MDHEN and CDR2 SYDVKM. This CDR3 has 19 amino acids. J was trimmed by 0 bases and V by 2 bases; bases with no gene match: 12. The CDR3 region has the DNA TGTGCCAGCAGTTTACGTCTAGGGGGCTTTAGCGCAACTAATGAAAAACTGTTTTTT. This sequence encodes CASSLRLGGFSATNEKLFF.

The chain is built from TRBV19 and TRBJ1-1, with 7 bases that match TRBD1. Per the germline V gene, CDR1 is LNHDA and CDR2 is SQIVND (reference sequence). V dropped 4 bases and J dropped 5; count of bases not matched to a gene: 13. There are 16 residues in the CDR3. The CDR3 DNA follows: TGTGCCAGTAGTAGGGGGACAGTGACGTTGAGGACTGAAGCTTTCTTT. Translation: CASSRGTVTLRTEAFF.

This chain links TRBV18 with TRBJ2-1; TRBD2 matches at 7 bases. CDR1 is KGHSH and CDR2 is LQKENI in the germline V gene. This CDR3 spans 13 amino acids. Germline trimming cut 6 bases from V and 4 bases from J; bases unmatched to any gene: 3. The CDR3 sequence: CASSAGEYNEQFF. In DNA form, the CDR3 reads TGTGCCAGCTCCGCGGGGGAATACAATGAGCAGTTCTTC.

V and J are TRBV7-2 and TRBJ2-1; 12 positions match TRBD2. The CDR3 runs 16 residues. V was pared by 1 base and J by 3 bases, with 1 base of the junction left unmatched. Germline CDR1 is SGHTA and CDR2 is FQGNSA. The CDR3 bases are TGTGCCAGCAGCTTAGGGACTAGCGGGGTCTACAATGAGCAGTTCTTC. Its translation: CASSLGTSGVYNEQFF.

This chain connects TRBV7-3 to TRBJ2-1, with D perhaps matching TRBD1 (6 bases). Trimming removed 0 bases from V and 5 bases from J, with 14 bases in between. The V gene's germline CDR1 is SGHTA and CDR2 FQGTGA. CDR3 length equals 16 residues. The CDR3: CASSLTGQPLHNEQFF. The CDR3, as DNA: TGTGCCAGCAGCTTAACAGGACAGCCACTACACAATGAGCAGTTCTTC.

For the CDR3, the DNA is TGCGCCAGCAGCTTGAAACTCACAGTCGGCCAAGAGACCCAGTACTTC. Its translation is CASSLKLTVGQETQYF. This chain joins TRBV5-1 and TRBJ2-5; no firm D call. The CDR3 contains 16 residues. Trimming took off 1 base at V and 1 base at J, with 14 bases between the two ends. The germline CDR1 and CDR2 sequences are SGHRS and YFSETQ.

This CDR3 reads CASSPSPLGTTGSREQYF. The CDR3 coding sequence is TGTGCCAGCAGCCCATCCCCCCTCGGGACGACAGGGTCGCGCGAGCAGTACTTC. The chain combines TRBV7-6 with TRBJ2-7; the match to TRBD1 covers 7 bases. The junction had 22 bases not matched to a gene; V was cut back by 5 bases and J by 6 bases. This CDR3 has 18 residues. CDR1 and CDR2 (germline): SGHVS, FNYEAQ.

This rearrangement joins TRBV28 to TRBJ1-2; a possible D gene is TRBD1 (6 bases). The V end lost 2 bases, the J end lost 6 bases, and 16 bases lay between the germline ends. The CDR3 is 15 residues long. Germline CDR1 reads MDHEN; CDR2 reads SYDVKM. DNA for the CDR3: TGTGCCAGCAGTTTAGGGCGCGGGAGGGACAATGGCTACACCTTC. Its translation: CASSLGRGRDNGYTF.

This sequence joins TRBV4-1 and TRBJ1-3; 7 bases are a match to TRBD1. Germline assignment: CDR1 MGHRA and CDR2 YSYEKL. The CDR3 consists of 15 residues. The J segment lost 0 bases and the V segment lost 6 bases, leaving 5 bases of the junction unmatched. The CDR3 region has the DNA TGCGCCAGCAGACCCGAGGGGGCCTCTGGAAACACCATATATTTT. Protein: CASRPEGASGNTIYF.

This rearrangement joins TRBV11-2 to TRBJ2-5; 7 nucleotides match TRBD2. CDR1 is SGHAT and CDR2 is FQNNGV in the germline V gene. CDR3 size: 17 residues. The J segment lost 5 bases and the V segment lost 1 base, leaving 13 bases of the junction unmatched. CDR3 nucleotide sequence: TGTGCCAGCAGCTTAGGAATGGGAGGGCCCTCTGGGGAGACCCAGTACTTC. Translating gives CASSLGMGGPSGETQYF. Full variable domain (missing parts from reference TRBV11-2 and TRBJ2-5): EAGVAQSPRYKIIEKRQSVAFWCNPISGHATLYWYQQILGQGPKLLIQFQNNGVVDDSQLPKDRFSAERLKGVDSTLKIQPAKLEDSAVYLCASSLGMGGPSGETQYFGPGTRLLVL.

V usage is TRBV7-2 and J usage is TRBJ1-4, with 7 bases matching TRBD1. Trimming removed 5 bases from V and 3 bases from J; junction bases left unmatched: 9. The germline gives CDR1 SGHTA, CDR2 FQGNSA. This CDR3 has 16 amino acids. Written as DNA, the CDR3 is TGTGCCAGCAGCCTAAATCCCACAGGGGCTAATGAAAAACTGTTTTTT. Translating it yields CASSLNPTGANEKLFF.

The V and J genes are TRBV14 and TRBJ2-7; TRBD1 matches at 11 bases. The junction had 6 bases not matched to a gene; V was cut back by 3 bases and J by 5 bases. The V gene's germline CDR1 is SGHDN and CDR2 FVKESK. The CDR3 consists of 15 residues. This CDR3 is CASSHRTGGYHEQYF. In DNA, the CDR3 is TGTGCCAGCAGCCACCGGACAGGGGGCTACCACGAGCAGTACTTC.

The V gene is TRBV2, the J gene TRBJ1-6; D is ambiguous. Deletions cut 7 bases from V and 8 bases from J, with 9 bases between. This CDR3 has 12 amino acids. Germline V lookup: CDR1 SNHLY, CDR2 FYNNEI. The CDR3 bases are TGTGCCAGCATCGTCGGTGATTCACCCCTCCACTTT. This encodes CASIVGDSPLHF. Full variable domain (missing parts from reference TRBV2 and TRBJ1-6): EPEVTQTPSHQVTQMGQEVILRCVPISNHLYFYWYRQILGQKVEFLVSFYNNEISEKSEIFDDQFSVERPDGSNFTLKIRSTKLEDSAMYFCASIVGDSPLHFGNGTRLTVT.

CDR3 bases: TGCGCCAGCAGCTTGTGGGTAGCGCGGATCAATGAGCAGTTCTTC. Protein product: CASSLWVARINEQFF. The chain recombines TRBV5-1 with TRBJ2-1, with D maybe TRBD2 (5 bases). The CDR3 sequence is 15 residues long. In germline, CDR1 is SGHRS, CDR2 YFSETQ. Between the trimmed V and J ends, which lost 1 base and 6 bases, there was a span of 14 bases.

This chain joins TRBV5-1 and TRBJ1-3; D remains unclear. V lost 1 base and J 4 bases, leaving 6 bases between the germline ends. The CDR3 is 13 amino acids. Germline V gives CDR1 SGHRS, CDR2 YFSETQ. CDR3 bases: TGCGCCAGCAGCTTGACAGAAGGAAACACCATATATTTT. Its translation is CASSLTEGNTIYF.

The chain combines TRBV29-1 with TRBJ2-3; 7 bases are a match to TRBD1. This CDR3 has 14 amino acids. Germline-derived CDR1 and CDR2 are SQVTM and ANQGSEA. The V and J ends lost 2 bases and 2 bases, in that order; junction bases with no gene match: 4. The CDR3 DNA follows: TGCAGCGTTGAAAGACAGGGTACCACAGATACGCAGTATTTT. Amino acid sequence: CSVERQGTTDTQYF.

The chain employs TRBV18 and TRBJ2-2; D is unclear. The CDR3 sequence is 16 residues long. Germline CDR1 and CDR2: KGHSH and LQKENI. Trimming cost V 2 bases and J 1 base, with 11 bases left between them. Written as DNA, the CDR3 is TGTGCCAGCTCACCAACTGGCGGATGGAACACCGGGGAGCTGTTTTTT. It specifies CASSPTGGWNTGELFF. The whole variable domain, filled in from reference TRBV18 and TRBJ2-2, reads NAGVMQNPRHLVRRRGQEARLRCSPMKGHSHVYWYRQLPEEGLKFMVYLQKENIIDESGMPKERFSAEFPKEGPSILRIQQVVRGDSAAYFCASSPTGGWNTGELFFGEGSRLTVL.

This clone was seen once. Other DNA sequences of this sample code for an identical CDR3. V usage is TRBV27 and J usage is TRBJ2-1; D is unclear. Germline CDR1 MNHEY, CDR2 SMNVEV (reference sequence). V was clipped by 4 bases and J by 0 bases, with 7 bases between them. The CDR3 loop spans 14 amino acids. The CDR3 bases are TGTGCCAGCAGTTCTGCGAGCTCCTACAATGAGCAGTTCTTC. It codes for CASSSASSYNEQFF.